Below, 13 T cell receptor beta chains from the same sample are listed, as sequenced in a study of a mutant IDH1 vaccine in newly diagnosed glioma. TCRdb keeps only in-frame clones here, not all; method: immunoSEQ multiplex PCR. The table includes about 53,000 clones, 65% to 90% detected once. Antigens for these TCRs are unknown. As to time point: week 5, during vaccination. Doses consisted of 300 ug of mutant IDH1 20-mer peptide each, paired with topical imiquimod. Sequencing used PBMCs, obtained from a glioma patient whose treatment included an IDH1 peptide vaccine. The receptors originated from a woman aged 18-35 years with glioma. Some clones in this sample may be carry-over from other donors' samples.

The sample holds a few counts of this clone. The chain uses TRBV20-1 and TRBJ1-1, with D tentatively TRBD1 (6 bases). V shed 6 bases and J shed 8 bases, with 13 bases lying between them. Looked up from germline, CDR1 is DFQATT and CDR2 is SNEGSKA (reference sequence). The CDR3 length is 11 residues. CDR3 coding DNA: TGCAGTGCCACGGGGGGCCCCGAAGCTTTCTTT. It translates to CSATGGPEAFF.

This chain links TRBV5-4 with TRBJ2-7; 9 bases agree with TRBD2. Per the germline V gene, CDR1 is SGHNT and CDR2 is YYREEE (reference sequence). The CDR3 is made up of 14 amino acids. V shed 4 bases and J 5 bases; nucleotides not matched to a gene: 7. Written as DNA, the CDR3 is TGTGCCAGCAGCCTTAGCGGGAGAGCCGACGAGCAGTACTTC. Translated: CASSLSGRADEQYF.

CDR3 DNA: TGTGCCAGCAGTGAATTGATGGGTTATGCATTCGAAGGGGAGCTGTTTTTT. Amino acids: CASSELMGYAFEGELFF. This chain links TRBV6-1 with TRBJ2-2, with D unclear. Trimming shortened V by 2 bases and J by 8 bases, and 21 bases separated the two germline ends. The CDR3 has 17 residues. From germline, CDR1 is MNHNS and CDR2 SASEGT.

This clone was detected only once. DNA of the CDR3: TGTGCCAGCAGCTGGGGAGTCGGGGAGCTGTTTTTT. Protein product: CASSWGVGELFF. J is TRBJ2-2 and V is TRBV7-2; a possible D gene is TRBD2 (5 bases). The CDR3 is made up of 12 amino acids. Germline V CDR1 and CDR2: SGHTA, FQGNSA. Trimming left V 4 bases short and J 7 bases short, with 7 bases between. The full variable domain, in which reference TRBV7-2 and TRBJ2-2 provide the parts outside the CDR3, is GAGVSQSPSNKVTEKGKDVELRCDPISGHTALYWYRQSLGQGLEFLIYFQGNSAPDKSGLPSDRFSAERTGGSVSTLTIQRTQQEDSAVYLCASSWGVGELFFGEGSRLTVL.

The rearrangement links TRBV27 to TRBJ2-7; tentative D call: TRBD1 (6 bases). Trimming removed 8 bases at V and 1 base at J, with 9 bases between. In germline, CDR1 is MNHEY, CDR2 SMNVEV (reference sequence). The CDR3 runs to 12 residues. CDR3 protein: CASRDISYEQYF. The DNA for the CDR3 is TGTGCCAGCCGGGACATATCCTACGAGCAGTACTTC.

The CDR3 is CASSLARGPMLGYEQYF. For the CDR3, the DNA is TGTGCCAGCAGCTTGGCCAGGGGGCCCATGTTAGGATACGAGCAGTACTTC. V and J are TRBV5-6 and TRBJ2-7, with 8 bases matching TRBD1. V lost 0 bases and J lost 4; bases outside the gene matches: 12. CDR1 is SGHDT, CDR2 YYEEEE, per germline. This CDR3 spans 17 amino acids.

The chain employs TRBV5-4 and TRBJ1-1, with 7 bases that match TRBD1. With 3 bases clipped from V and 5 bases from J, the junction kept 7 bases outside the gene matches. The CDR3 is 14 amino acids. The germline V gene has CDR1 SGHNT and CDR2 YYREEE (reference sequence). CDR3 region: CASSSRRGLTEAFF. For the CDR3, the DNA is TGTGCCAGCAGCTCACGTAGGGGGCTTACTGAAGCTTTCTTT.

The chain is built from TRBV25-1 and TRBJ2-7; 10 bases line up with TRBD1. V was pared by 8 bases and J by 7 bases, with 17 bases of the junction left unmatched. Germline lookup yields CDR1 MGHDK and CDR2 SYGVNS. The length of the CDR3 is 16 residues. CDR3: CASAIFSGTGAGEQYF. CDR3 DNA sequence: TGTGCCAGCGCTATTTTCTCCGGGACAGGGGCGGGGGAGCAGTACTTC.

The chain has TRBV25-1 and TRBJ1-3; D is ambiguous. In germline, CDR1 is MGHDK, CDR2 SYGVNS. The CDR3 covers 13 residues. The V and J ends lost 4 bases and 4 bases respectively, with 8 bases between them. CDR3 DNA: TGTGCCAGCAGTGTTCCAGCAGGAAACACCATATATTTT. Amino acid sequence: CASSVPAGNTIYF.

The chain recombines TRBV12-2 with TRBJ2-2; whether TRBD1, the table's D call, matches the DNA was not checked. TRBV12-2 is tagged as a pseudogene. This CDR3 region has 16 residues. Here the CDR3 DNA reads TGTGCAAGTCCCGACAAAAAGGATACGAACACCGGGGAGCTGTTTTTT. This sequence encodes CASPDKKDTNTGELFF.

The chain links TRBV10-1 to TRBJ1-1, with 8 bases fitting TRBD1. The CDR3 is 15 amino acids. With V trimmed by 4 bases and J by 7 bases, 11 bases remained unmatched. Germline values: CDR1 WNHNN, CDR2 SYGVQD (reference sequence). CDR3 protein: CASSVQGARRLEAFF. Here the CDR3 DNA reads TGCGCCAGCAGTGTCCAGGGGGCGCGACGACTTGAAGCTTTCTTT.

V and J are TRBV6-1 and TRBJ2-1, with D tentatively TRBD1 (6 bases). This CDR3 has 13 residues. V lost 2 bases, J lost 8 bases, and 10 bases lay in between. Germline-derived CDR1 and CDR2 are MNHNS and SASEGT. The CDR3 coding sequence is TGTGCCAGCAGTGAAATGCCAGGGGATGAGCAGTTCTTC. Its protein is CASSEMPGDEQFF.

This chain connects TRBV30 to TRBJ1-1, with a tentative D call TRBD1 (6 bases). Trimming pared 5 bases from V and 1 base from J, leaving 14 bases between. Per germline, CDR1 GTSNPN and CDR2 SVGIG (reference sequence). The CDR3 is 14 residues long. This CDR3 reads CAWAQTGWNTEAFF. CDR3 nucleotide sequence: TGTGCCTGGGCCCAGACAGGTTGGAACACTGAAGCTTTCTTT. The full variable domain, completed using reference TRBV30 and TRBJ1-1, is SQTIHQWPATLVQPVGSPLSLECTVEGTSNPNLYWYRQAAGRGLQLLFYSVGIGQISSEVPQNLSASRPQDRQFILSSKKLLLSDSGFYLCAWAQTGWNTEAFFGQGTRLTVV.